The text below deals with one T cell receptor (beta chain). The antigen is not known. Extracted RNA was reverse transcribed into cDNA, the sequencing template. Profiling relied on immunoSEQ multiplex PCR, and the TCRdb table lists in-frame clones only, not all of them. The sample has about 120,000 clones; 47% are singletons. It was from PBMCs that CD4+ and CD8+ T cells were sorted. The sample is drawn from a study of CD8+ T cells in alopecia areata. General study findings and limits: With patients, TCR sharing proved less clear than in mice, a difference possibly related to HLA. It was lesional scalp, especially alopecia totalis/universalis, that showed higher clonality than normal scalp.

The receptor was derived from a human donor with alopecia areata. Input material: NKG2D-low CD8+ T cells sorted from blood.

For the CDR3, the DNA is TGCAGCGTTGTGGGGAGCAACACTGAAGCTTTCTTT. This translates into CSVVGSNTEAFF. This chain connects TRBV29-1 to TRBJ1-1; no clear D. Trimming cost V 4 bases and J 2 bases, with 8 bases left between them. CDR1 is SQVTM and CDR2 is ANQGSEA in the germline V gene. CDR3 length: 12 residues. Variable domain in full (rest from reference TRBV29-1 and TRBJ1-1): SAVISQKPSRDICQRGTSLTIQCQVDSQVTMMFWYRQQPGQSLTLIATANQGSEATYESGFVIDKFPISRPNLTFSTLTVSNMSPEDSSIYLCSVVGSNTEAFFGQGTRLTVV.